This entry is about one TCR beta chain. The CDR3 is made up of 18 amino acids. V lost 0 bases and J lost 5; bases outside the gene matches: 12. This specimen belongs to a study of blood T cell repertoires in COVID-19. Study-level background: Samples came from the United States, Italy and Spain, spanning acute and convalescent COVID-19. T cells, B-cell-depleted T cells, or PBMCs supplied cDNA or gDNA.

Original processing methods: Researchers report that nucleated cell counts were estimated from reference gene primer amplification. The protocol was immunoSEQ multiplex PCR, while the TCRdb copy is restricted to in-frame clones and leaves out a portion. V and J calls and clone size are as listed in that table; D and trimming were resolved from the DNA. This table holds 210,000 or so clones, 88% found once. Sequencing input: peripheral blood. The chain joins TRBV23-1 to TRBJ1-1; 10 bases are a match to TRBD1. TRBV23-1 is labeled an ORF, and its function is uncertain. The sequence derives from an older woman with acute or convalescent COVID-19. The CDR3 DNA reads as TGCGCCAGCAGTCAATCGACGGACAGGGGGAAAATGGGAACTGAAGCTTTCTTT. Encoded protein: CASSQSTDRGKMGTEAFF.